Below, 20 T cell receptor beta chains from the same sample are listed, as sequenced in a study of blood T cells in healthy people across ages. For the second PCR, which ran for about 7 to 11 cycles, a sample-barcoded 5' primer and a J-beta primer mix were used. From the 5' RACE reads, TCRdb called clonotypes with MiXCR, one entry per CDR3 protein. The sample includes about 720,000 distinct CDR3 sequences, around 25% of them seen just once. The data also belong to a second study, concerning T cells of mothers and their children.

Source material: blood. The receptors shown here come from a boy between 10 and 17 years old in good health.

The chain joins TRBV5-1 to TRBJ1-2; tentative D call: TRBD1 (6 bases). Germline CDR1 is SGHRS and CDR2 is YFSETQ. The CDR3 length is 15 residues. Trimming removed 2 bases at V and 1 base at J, with 12 bases between. DNA of the CDR3: TGCGCCAGCAGCTTCCGGGACACAATTAACTATGGCTACACCTTC. Its translation: CASSFRDTINYGYTF.

This chain connects TRBV6-5 to TRBJ2-1, with 9 bases lining up with TRBD2. V shed 4 bases and J 2 bases; nucleotides not matched to a gene: 12. Germline V gene lookup returns CDR1 MNHEY and CDR2 SVGAGI. The CDR3 runs to 18 residues. This chain's CDR3 is CASSLGGRLAETYNEQFF. As DNA, the CDR3 is TGTGCCAGCAGTTTGGGTGGGAGACTAGCGGAGACCTACAATGAGCAGTTCTTC.

Concerning this clonotype itself: The junction departs from germline at one end; a sequencing error may be responsible. The V and J genes are TRBV9 and TRBJ1-4; 8 bases align to TRBD1. The CDR3 spans 18 residues. Germline CDR1 is SGDLS and CDR2 is YYNGEE. The CDR3 region has the DNA TGTGCCAGCAGCCCTCGGACAGGGTGGGCTTCCTCCCCCGAAAAATTGTTTTTT. It codes for CASSPRTGWASSPEKLFF. Combining the CDR3 with reference TRBV9 and TRBJ1-4 gives the whole variable domain DSGVTQTPKHLITATGQRVTLRCSPRSGDLSVYWYQQSLDQGLQFLIQYYNGEERAKGNILERFSAQQFPDLHSELNLSSLELGDSALYFCASSPRTGWASSPEKLFFGSGTQLSVL.

This sequence joins TRBV7-2 and TRBJ1-1; no clear D gene. The germline V gene has CDR1 SGHTA and CDR2 FQGNSA. CDR3 length: 13 residues. Trimming shortened V by 4 bases and J by 0 bases, and 6 bases separated the two germline ends. CDR3 amino acids: CASSWYLNTEAFF. The CDR3 nucleotides are TGTGCCAGCAGCTGGTATTTGAACACTGAAGCTTTCTTT.

This clonotype was picked up a small number of times. CDR3 sequence (DNA): TGTGCCAGCAGCTCCATCATTACAGGGGGCAATGAGCAGTTCTTC. Residues: CASSSIITGGNEQFF. The chain combines TRBV5-4 with TRBJ2-1, with TRBD1 identical over 8 bases. This CDR3 comprises 15 residues. Germline assignment: CDR1 SGHNT and CDR2 YYREEE (reference sequence). V lost 3 bases and J lost 6; bases outside the gene matches: 8. Based on the CDR3 plus reference TRBV5-4 and TRBJ2-1, the full variable domain is ETGVTQSPTHLIKTRGQQVTLRCSSQSGHNTVSWYQQALGQGPQFIFQYYREEENGRGNFPPRFSGLQFPNYSSELNVNALELDDSALYLCASSSIITGGNEQFFGPGTRLTVL.

This clonotype occurred a few times. This chain uses TRBV20-1 with TRBJ1-5, with a possible D match to TRBD1 (6 bases). The CDR3 loop spans 14 amino acids. Looked up from germline, CDR1 is DFQATT and CDR2 is SNEGSKA (reference sequence). V was pared by 3 bases and J by 7 bases, with 16 bases between. This chain's CDR3 is CSARGGPQGQPQHF. In DNA form, the CDR3 reads TGCAGTGCTAGGGGGGGGCCCCAGGGGCAGCCCCAGCATTTT.

The chain uses TRBV29-1 and TRBJ2-3; D is perhaps TRBD1 (6 bases). Trimming took 7 bases from V and 3 from J, leaving 14 bases between them. Germline CDR1 reads SQVTM; CDR2 reads ANQGSEA. This CDR3 has 13 residues. CDR3 sequence reads: CSDKQGGTDTQYF. The CDR3 DNA is TGCAGCGACAAACAGGGCGGGACAGATACGCAGTATTTT.

Only a few counts were recorded for this clonotype. This chain joins TRBV27 and TRBJ2-4; D not certain. V gave up 3 bases and J gave up 9 bases, with 12 bases separating them. Looked up from germline, CDR1 is MNHEY and CDR2 is SMNVEV (reference sequence). The CDR3 sequence is 13 residues long. The CDR3 DNA follows: TGTGCCAGCAGTTTTAGGCCAGACGGCATTCAGTACTTC. Encoded protein: CASSFRPDGIQYF.

Ten or more counts support this clonotype. The genes are TRBV29-1 and TRBJ2-5; D may be TRBD1 or TRBD2 (5 bases each). Looked up from germline, CDR1 is SQVTM and CDR2 is ANQGSEA. Trimming cost V 3 bases and J 5 bases, with 16 bases left between them. This CDR3 is built from 14 residues. The CDR3 DNA reads as TGCAGCGTTGAGTTCCGGGACCTCGGTGAGACCCAGTACTTC. Translation gives CSVEFRDLGETQYF.

This clonotype was seen more than once but under ten times. V gene TRBV18 combines with J gene TRBJ1-1, with D unresolved. Germline lookup yields CDR1 KGHSH and CDR2 LQKENI. The CDR3 runs to 12 residues. Trimming left V 4 bases short and J 7 bases short, with 10 bases between. CDR3 bases: TGTGCCAGCTCACTTCGTGAAGGTGAAGCTTTCTTT. Amino acids: CASSLREGEAFF.

The rearrangement links TRBV7-9 to TRBJ2-7; D possibly corresponds to TRBD2 (5 bases). CDR1 and CDR2 from the germline V gene are SEHNR and FQNEAQ (reference sequence). The CDR3 is made up of 12 amino acids. V was clipped by 5 bases and J by 5 bases, with 10 bases between them. CDR3 amino acids: CASSHGVHEQYF. CDR3 nucleotide sequence: TGTGCCAGCAGCCACGGGGTCCACGAGCAGTACTTC.

The V gene is TRBV28, the J gene TRBJ1-6; D is undetermined. V was cut by 1 base and J by 11 bases, with 9 bases left in between. The CDR3 spans 13 residues. Per germline, CDR1 MDHEN and CDR2 SYDVKM. The CDR3 reads CASSLSTPPPLHF. Here the CDR3 DNA reads TGTGCCAGCAGTTTATCGACTCCGCCACCCCTCCACTTT.

This clonotype was recorded a few times. This sequence joins TRBV28 and TRBJ1-5; 9 bases line up with TRBD1. The CDR3 loop spans 16 amino acids. The J segment lost 2 bases and the V segment lost 3 bases, leaving 5 bases of the junction unmatched. CDR1 is MDHEN and CDR2 is SYDVKM in the germline V gene. The CDR3 bases are TGTGCCAGCAGTTTGGGGGGACAGGGTGGCAATCAGCCCCAGCATTTT. It specifies CASSLGGQGGNQPQHF. Full variable domain (remainder filled in from reference TRBV28 and TRBJ1-5): DVKVTQSSRYLVKRTGEKVFLECVQDMDHENMFWYRQDPGLGLRLIYFSYDVKMKEKGDIPEGYSVSREKKERFSLILESASTNQTSMYLCASSLGGQGGNQPQHFGDGTRLSIL.

The rearrangement uses TRBV29-1 and TRBJ1-2, with a weak D call TRBD1 (6 bases). Trimming took off 4 bases at V and 8 bases at J, with 17 bases between the two ends. Germline V gene data show CDR1 as SQVTM and CDR2 as ANQGSEA. The CDR3 consists of 13 residues. The CDR3 spells CSVGGLTGSGYTF. CDR3 DNA: TGCAGCGTTGGAGGGTTAACAGGGAGCGGCTACACCTTC.

The chain joins TRBV4-1 to TRBJ2-2; D is unresolved. CDR3 length: 15 amino acids. Trimming removed 2 bases at V and 4 bases at J, with 11 bases between. Per germline, CDR1 MGHRA and CDR2 YSYEKL. The CDR3 nucleotides are TGCGCCAGCAGCCAATACCGCGGAACCACCGGGGAGCTGTTTTTT. This translates into CASSQYRGTTGELFF.

This clonotype was counted only a few times. The chain links TRBV3-1 to TRBJ2-1; 14 nucleotides match TRBD2. CDR3 length: 16 amino acids. Germline CDR1 is LGHDT and CDR2 is YNNKEL (reference sequence). The J segment lost 8 bases and the V segment lost 4 bases, leaving 7 bases of the junction unmatched. The CDR3 sequence: CASSPGLAGGGDEQFF. In DNA, the CDR3 is TGTGCCAGCAGCCCAGGACTAGCGGGGGGCGGTGATGAGCAGTTCTTC.

This clonotype came up a few times. The V call is TRBV4-3, the J call TRBJ2-1, with no clear D. The J call is doubtful: the DNA matches TRBJ2-5 better. From germline, CDR1 is LGHNA and CDR2 YSLEER. The CDR3 has 15 residues. The chain's CDR3 is CASSLGTGPTETQYF. DNA of the CDR3: TGCGCCAGCAGTCTAGGAACGGGCCCTACGGAGACCCAGTACTTC.

The gene calls are TRBV28 and TRBJ1-5; D is unresolved. This CDR3 comprises 17 residues. Germline CDR1 is MDHEN and CDR2 is SYDVKM. V was shortened by 6 bases and J by 0 bases, with 18 bases between the two germline ends. CDR3: CASRTSGLKNSNQPQHF. CDR3 DNA: TGTGCCAGCAGAACCTCGGGCCTTAAGAATAGCAATCAGCCCCAGCATTTT.

This clonotype turned up a few times. The chain couples TRBV7-9 to TRBJ2-1, with 8 bases matching TRBD2. The CDR3 has 17 residues. V shed 1 base and J 2 bases; nucleotides not matched to a gene: 7. The V gene's germline CDR1 is SEHNR and CDR2 FQNEAQ (reference sequence). CDR3 in DNA: TGTGCCAGCAGCTTAGAAATGGCGGGAGGAGCCTACAATGAGCAGTTCTTC. Amino acids: CASSLEMAGGAYNEQFF. Full variable domain (missing parts from reference TRBV7-9 and TRBJ2-1): DTGVSQNPRHKITKRGQNVTFRCDPISEHNRLYWYRQTLGQGPEFLTYFQNEAQLEKSRLLSDRFSAERPKGSFSTLEIQRTEQGDSAMYLCASSLEMAGGAYNEQFFGPGTRLTVL.

The chain has TRBV6-5 and TRBJ2-5, with 12 bases fitting TRBD2. CDR1 is MNHEY, CDR2 SVGAGI, per germline. The CDR3 covers 15 residues. V was clipped by 5 bases and J by 5 bases; unmatched bases: 6. This CDR3 reads CASSRLAGDSETQYF. The CDR3 nucleotides are TGTGCCAGCAGTAGACTAGCGGGAGACTCTGAGACCCAGTACTTC.